This TCR beta chain was identified during a study of T cell responses to AZD1222 COVID-19 vaccine. Clones were read by immunoSEQ multiplex PCR, and TCRdb kept only the in-frame ones, dropping some. The table lists 100,000 to 150,000 clones, roughly 86% of them singletons. The CDR3 sequence is 14 residues long. Trimming stripped 1 base from V and 3 bases from J, with 9 bases between. Looked up from germline, CDR1 is MNHEY and CDR2 is SVGEGT. This specimen was peripheral blood, taken 28 days after the second AZD1222 dose. The gene calls are TRBV6-2 or TRBV6-3 and TRBJ2-5; D is possibly TRBD2 (6 bases). The sequence came from an adult who received the AZD1222 COVID-19 vaccine. CDR3 region: CASSYLRGKETQYF. The CDR3 nucleotides read TGTGCCAGCAGTTACTTACGGGGGAAAGAGACCCAGTACTTC.